A few counts support the clone carrying this T cell receptor beta chain. The antigen is undetermined. This specimen comes from a study of T-cell memory formation after mild COVID-19. Study conclusions and caveats: Second-wave clones peaking on day 37 lacked confirmed SARS-CoV-2 specificity. Clones contracting day 15 to 85 were balanced CD4/CD8; later expanders leaned CD4+. Certain responding clones were present in pre-infection memory, suggesting participation of cross-reactive memory.

Barcoded TCR alpha and TCR beta cDNA libraries with UMIs came from 5'RACE using constant-segment primers. MiXCR was run by TCRdb on the 5' RACE reads, yielding one entry per CDR3 protein. The sample records over 350,000 distinct CDR3 sequences, approximately 24% being singletons. In germline, CDR1 is SEHNR, CDR2 FQNEAQ (reference sequence). The V gene lost 8 bases and the J gene lost 2 bases, with 13 bases spanning the gap. The CDR3 sequence is 13 residues long. The clonotype was recovered from an adult woman who had mild COVID-19 (a few samples of this study predate the infection). Cell type and time point are not known. The sequenced sample was PBMCs or a T cell subset sorted from them (not recorded which). The chain combines TRBV7-9 with TRBJ2-7; a possible D gene is TRBD1 (5 bases). The CDR3 reads CASSRQSPYEQYF. Here the CDR3 DNA reads TGTGCCAGCTCCCGACAGAGCCCCTACGAGCAGTACTTC.